What follows are 24 T cell receptor beta chains derived from one specimen sequenced in a study of blood T cell repertoires in COVID-19. The repertoire was sequenced with immunoSEQ multiplex PCR; TCRdb's copy has only in-frame clones and lacks some. The sample comprises about 210,000 clones, just over 85% of which are singletons, and 3.8% rests with the top ten. Sequencing used PBMCs or T cells enriched from blood (not recorded which). These receptors all come from a woman in her thirties or forties with acute COVID-19.

This sequence joins TRBV5-5 and TRBJ2-3, with D possibly TRBD1 on 5 matching bases. The germline V gene encodes CDR1 SGHKS and CDR2 YYEKEE (reference sequence). V dropped 4 bases and J dropped 0 bases, with 12 bases sitting between them. The CDR3 is 15 residues long. DNA of the CDR3: TGTGCCAGCAGCCAGGGCCCAGCCAGCACAGATACGCAGTATTTT. It is translated as CASSQGPASTDTQYF.

The rearrangement links TRBV5-1 to TRBJ2-1, with TRBD1 matching over 10 bases. Looked up from germline, CDR1 is SGHRS and CDR2 is YFSETQ. The CDR3 consists of 16 residues. Trimming at V came to 5 bases and at J to 5 bases, leaving 10 bases not matched to a gene. This CDR3 reads CASRVLRDRGHNEQFF. DNA of the CDR3: TGCGCCAGCAGAGTTCTGCGGGACAGGGGACACAATGAGCAGTTCTTC.

This chain joins TRBV6-5 and TRBJ2-1; 9 positions match TRBD2. The CDR3 sequence is 13 residues long. Germline CDR1 reads MNHEY; CDR2 reads SVGAGI. Germline trimming cut 7 bases from V and 8 bases from J; bases unmatched to any gene: 6. The CDR3 sequence is CASNSAGGHEQFF. Written as DNA, the CDR3 is TGTGCCAGCAACTCAGCGGGAGGACATGAGCAGTTCTTC.

The chain has TRBV6-5 and TRBJ2-2; 7 bases are shared with TRBD1. CDR1 is MNHEY and CDR2 is SVGAGI in the germline V gene. J lost 5 bases, V lost 6 bases, and 9 bases had no gene match. This CDR3 is 15 amino acids long. CDR3 amino acids: CASSPDRAQTGELFF. In nucleotides, the CDR3 is TGTGCCAGCAGCCCAGACAGGGCACAGACCGGGGAGCTGTTTTTT.

This clone occurred once. V usage is TRBV15 and J usage is TRBJ2-7, with no clear D. Germline CDR1 and CDR2: LNHNV and YYDKDF (reference sequence). The CDR3 covers 13 residues. V shed 2 bases and J shed 0 bases, with 5 bases lying between them. For the CDR3, the DNA is TGTGCCACCAGCAGATTGAGCTCCTACGAGCAGTACTTC. Translated: CATSRLSSYEQYF.

The V and J genes are TRBV25-1 and TRBJ2-2, with D unresolved. Trimming shortened V by 6 bases and J by 6 bases, and 8 bases separated the two germline ends. Germline V gene sequence: CDR1 MGHDK, CDR2 SYGVNS. The length of the CDR3 is 12 residues. The CDR3 nucleotides are TGTGCCAGCAGGTCTAGTTCCGGGGAGCTGTTTTTT. As protein: CASRSSSGELFF.

This clone showed up just a few times. This rearrangement joins TRBV4-2 to TRBJ2-7, with D perhaps matching TRBD2 (5 bases). Germline lookup yields CDR1 LGHNA and CDR2 YNFKEQ. The length of the CDR3 is 14 residues. V lost 1 base and J 6 bases, leaving 13 bases between the germline ends. CDR3 in DNA: TGTGCCAGCAGCCAAGTGTTGAAGACTACCGAGCAGTACTTC. It specifies CASSQVLKTTEQYF.

The V gene is TRBV28, the J gene TRBJ1-4; tentative D call: TRBD1 (5 bases). Germline CDR1 and CDR2: MDHEN and SYDVKM. CDR3 size: 14 residues. Between the trimmed V and J ends, which lost 5 bases and 3 bases, there was a span of 10 bases. CDR3: CASSTGGANEKLFF. As DNA, the CDR3 is TGTGCCAGCAGTACAGGAGGGGCTAATGAAAAACTGTTTTTT.

The J gene is TRBJ1-6, the V gene TRBV5-6, with D tentatively TRBD1 (5 bases). The CDR3 extends over 14 amino acids. Trimming took 4 bases from V and 4 from J, leaving 9 bases between them. Per the germline V gene, CDR1 is SGHDT and CDR2 is YYEEEE. The CDR3 DNA reads as TGTGCCAGCAGCGGCAGGGTGTATAATTCACCCCTCCACTTT. This sequence encodes CASSGRVYNSPLHF.

This clone was counted only a few times. The chain uses TRBV6-1 and TRBJ1-1; no clear D. The CDR3 is 14 amino acids. In germline, CDR1 is MNHNS, CDR2 SASEGT. Between the trimmed V and J ends, which lost 5 bases and 5 bases, there was a span of 15 bases. The chain's CDR3 is CASSNQVVRTEAFF. The CDR3 DNA is TGTGCCAGCAGTAATCAGGTGGTAAGGACTGAAGCTTTCTTT.

The V and J genes are TRBV19 and TRBJ2-5; D not resolved. The germline CDR1 and CDR2 sequences are LNHDA and SQIVND (reference sequence). The CDR3 runs to 13 residues. V gave up 4 bases and J gave up 4 bases, with 10 bases separating them. The CDR3 bases are TGTGCCAGTAGTACCGTTCCAGTAGAGACCCAGTACTTC. Its translation is CASSTVPVETQYF.

This chain uses TRBV23-1 with TRBJ2-6, with a tentative D call TRBD2 (6 bases). TRBV23-1 is labeled an ORF, and its function is uncertain. V dropped 0 bases and J dropped 0 bases, with 9 bases sitting between them. The CDR3 consists of 17 residues. CDR3 nucleotides: TGCGCCAGCAGTCAATCTAGCGGCCCCTCTGGGGCCAACGTCCTGACTTTC. Translation gives CASSQSSGPSGANVLTF.

The chain combines TRBV7-2 with TRBJ1-1; the D gene is possibly TRBD1 (6 bases). The length of the CDR3 is 12 residues. Germline lookup yields CDR1 SGHTA and CDR2 FQGNSA. Trimming took 5 bases from V and 6 from J, leaving 10 bases between them. The CDR3, as DNA: TGTGCCAGCAGCCAGGACAGCTCTGAAGCTTTCTTT. This sequence encodes CASSQDSSEAFF.

This clone was seen only once. V usage is TRBV27 and J usage is TRBJ2-1, with no clear D. Germline lookup yields CDR1 MNHEY and CDR2 SMNVEV (reference sequence). Trimming removed 6 bases at V and 3 bases at J, with 12 bases between. This CDR3 has 14 amino acids. The DNA of the CDR3 is TGTGCCAGCAGGAAGGAGAGCCGCTACAATGAGCAGTTCTTC. It encodes CASRKESRYNEQFF.

The V gene is TRBV6-1, the J gene TRBJ2-3, with TRBD1 matching over 7 bases. Germline CDR1 MNHNS, CDR2 SASEGT. Trimming removed 0 bases from V and 0 bases from J; junction bases left unmatched: 3. The CDR3 sequence is 16 residues long. CDR3 region: CASSEAGRGSTDTQYF. CDR3 coding DNA: TGTGCCAGCAGTGAAGCGGGCAGGGGGAGCACAGATACGCAGTATTTT.

CDR3 residues: CATSDYGTSEDTQYF. In DNA, the CDR3 is TGTGCCACCAGTGATTACGGGACTAGCGAGGATACGCAGTATTTT. This chain joins TRBV24-1 and TRBJ2-3, with 10 positions matching TRBD2. The length of the CDR3 is 15 residues. Germline loops: CDR1 KGHDR, CDR2 SFDVKD. Trimming at V came to 2 bases and at J to 6 bases, leaving 4 bases not matched to a gene.

The CDR3 sequence: CASTRDSNQETQYF. The DNA for the CDR3 is TGTGCCAGCACTAGGGACAGCAACCAAGAGACCCAGTACTTC. V usage is TRBV2 and J usage is TRBJ2-5; TRBD1 matches at 7 bases. The CDR3 is 14 residues long. Germline CDR1 SNHLY, CDR2 FYNNEI. The V gene end was trimmed by 7 bases and the J gene end by 0 bases; junction bases not matched to a gene: 5.

The V and J genes are TRBV28 and TRBJ1-6, with D hard to call. Trimming removed 1 base at V and 7 bases at J, with 11 bases between. Per germline, CDR1 MDHEN and CDR2 SYDVKM. CDR3 size: 15 residues. In nucleotides, the CDR3 is TGTGCCAGCAGTTTATCGGTTATCCTAAATTCACCCCTCCACTTT. Protein product: CASSLSVILNSPLHF.

This chain connects TRBV28 to TRBJ2-7, with TRBD1 identical over 7 bases. J gave up 1 base and V 5 bases, and 5 bases lay outside the gene matches. Germline CDR1 MDHEN, CDR2 SYDVKM. The CDR3 consists of 14 residues. The CDR3 loop is CASSPGTESYEQYF. DNA for the CDR3: TGTGCCAGCAGTCCCGGGACAGAATCCTACGAGCAGTACTTC.

This chain connects TRBV19 to TRBJ2-1, with TRBD2 matching over 8 bases. From germline, CDR1 is LNHDA and CDR2 SQIVND (reference sequence). The trim removed 1 base at V and 10 bases at J, leaving 3 bases unmatched. This CDR3 comprises 13 residues. The CDR3, as DNA: TGTGCCAGTAGTATAGGGGCGGGAGGAGAGCAGTTCTTC. This translates into CASSIGAGGEQFF.

This sequence joins TRBV19 and TRBJ1-1; unclear D gene. This CDR3 is built from 13 residues. CDR1 LNHDA and CDR2 SQIVND come from the germline V gene (reference sequence). V was clipped by 2 bases and J by 7 bases, with 11 bases between them. CDR3 sequence reads: CASSIKRGVEAFF. CDR3 sequence (DNA): TGTGCCAGTAGTATAAAGAGAGGAGTTGAAGCTTTCTTT.

This sequence joins TRBV9 and TRBJ2-3, with no clear D. The germline V gene has CDR1 SGDLS and CDR2 YYNGEE. Trimming took 7 bases from V and 7 from J, leaving 7 bases between them. This CDR3 is built from 10 residues. CDR3 DNA: TGTGCCAGCTCGGGTAATACGCAGTATTTT. This encodes CASSGNTQYF.

This chain uses TRBV25-1 with TRBJ2-7; a possible D gene is TRBD1 (5 bases). Germline CDR1 is MGHDK and CDR2 is SYGVNS. CDR3 length: 12 amino acids. Trimming left V 1 base short and J 8 bases short, with 9 bases between. CDR3 loop: CASSELGDKQYF. In nucleotides, the CDR3 is TGTGCCAGCAGTGAATTAGGGGATAAGCAGTACTTC.

This clone was seen only once. This sequence joins TRBV30 and TRBJ2-1; possible D gene TRBD2, 6 bases. The CDR3 spans 17 residues. Germline loops: CDR1 GTSNPN, CDR2 SVGIG (reference sequence). V lost 0 bases, J lost 5 bases, and 20 bases lay in between. CDR3 region: CAWSVQLGLPGDNEQFF. The CDR3 nucleotides are TGTGCCTGGAGTGTACAACTGGGACTCCCTGGGGACAATGAGCAGTTCTTC.